The source of this TCR beta chain is a study of T cell responses to AZD1222 COVID-19 vaccine. Findings and caveats of the study: Among AZD1222 vaccinees, only six or seven were seropositive at baseline. Dominant at 160-218 and 743-854, vaccine-associated CD4 TCRs also spanned spike.

Germline values: CDR1 LGHDT, CDR2 YNNKEL (reference sequence). The CDR3 has 13 residues. V lost 0 bases and J lost 5, with 7 bases in between. On this clone: Its antigen remains unidentified.

Some clones are missing from TCRdb's copy, which holds only in-frame ones; the method was immunoSEQ multiplex PCR. The sample gives more than 100,000 clones, about 92% of which show up once; 5% is in the top ten. This TCR was recovered from an adult who received the AZD1222 COVID-19 vaccine. Sample: peripheral blood, taken 28 days after the second AZD1222 dose. V is TRBV3-1 (or the pseudogene TRBV3-2) and J is TRBJ1-1; D ambiguous. The CDR3 DNA reads as TGTGCCAGCAGCCAAGAGGAGCGGACTGAAGCTTTCTTT. Its protein product is CASSQEERTEAFF.